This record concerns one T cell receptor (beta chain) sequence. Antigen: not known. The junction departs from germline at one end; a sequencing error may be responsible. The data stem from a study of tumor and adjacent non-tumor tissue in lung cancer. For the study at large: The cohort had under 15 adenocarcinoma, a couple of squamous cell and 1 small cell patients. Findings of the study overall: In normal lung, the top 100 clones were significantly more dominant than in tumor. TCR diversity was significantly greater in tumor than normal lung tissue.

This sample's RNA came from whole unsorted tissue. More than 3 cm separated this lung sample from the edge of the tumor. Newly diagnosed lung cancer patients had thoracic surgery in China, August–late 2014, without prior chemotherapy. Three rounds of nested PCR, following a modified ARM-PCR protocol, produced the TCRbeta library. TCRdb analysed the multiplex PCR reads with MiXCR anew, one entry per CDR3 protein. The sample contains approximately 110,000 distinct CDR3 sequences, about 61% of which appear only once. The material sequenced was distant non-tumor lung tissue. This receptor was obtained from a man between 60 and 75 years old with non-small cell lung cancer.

CDR3 amino acids: CVSRDTGELFF. The CDR3 nucleotides are TGTGTCAGCAGGGACACCGGGGAGCTGTTTTTT. The V and J genes are TRBV2 and TRBJ2-2; maybe TRBD1 (5 bases). Germline V gives CDR1 SNHLY, CDR2 FYNNEI. The CDR3 runs to 11 residues.